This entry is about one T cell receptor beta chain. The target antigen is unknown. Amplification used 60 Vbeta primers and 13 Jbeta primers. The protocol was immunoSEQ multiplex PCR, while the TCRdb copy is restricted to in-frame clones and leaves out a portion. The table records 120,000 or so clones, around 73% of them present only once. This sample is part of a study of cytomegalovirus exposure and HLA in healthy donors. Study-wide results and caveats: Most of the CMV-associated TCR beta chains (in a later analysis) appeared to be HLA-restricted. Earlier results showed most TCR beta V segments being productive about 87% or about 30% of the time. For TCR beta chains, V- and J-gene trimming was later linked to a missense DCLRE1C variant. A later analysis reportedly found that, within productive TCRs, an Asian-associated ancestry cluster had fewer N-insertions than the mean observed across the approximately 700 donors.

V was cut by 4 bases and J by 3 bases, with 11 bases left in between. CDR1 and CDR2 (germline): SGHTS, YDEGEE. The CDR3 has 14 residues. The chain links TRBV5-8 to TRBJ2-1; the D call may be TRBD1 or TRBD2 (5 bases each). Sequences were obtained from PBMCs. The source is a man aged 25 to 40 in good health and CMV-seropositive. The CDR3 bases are TGTGCCAGCAGCCTGGGAGACAGCTACAATGAGCAGTTCTTC. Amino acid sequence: CASSLGDSYNEQFF.